This TCR beta chain derives from a study of regulatory T cells in long-lasting Graves disease (dated by TCRdb to about 2021). With respect to the entire study: Antithyroid drugs had been taken for less than 3 months by newly diagnosed Graves' disease patients. This study used TCR sequencing and RNA sequencing of peripheral blood to compare persistent Graves' disease patients against newly diagnosed Graves' disease patients. The study was registered as a clinical trial and conducted in China. TCR sequencing covered some 13 persistent and about 20 newly diagnosed Graves' disease patients, some 33 samples in total. Results and caveats for the whole study, not just this receptor: The authors acknowledged the small sample size as a limitation that may reduce accuracy. Compared with newly diagnosed patients, persistent Graves' disease patients had lower TCR Shannon entropy and fewer highly expanded clones, which suggests clonal expansion. Sequencing and analysis were limited to the TCR beta chain. Preferential use of TRBV28, TRBJ1-2 and TRBJ2-5 was observed in persistent disease, whereas TRBV20-1 and TRBJ2-1 were favored in newly diagnosed disease. Peripheral blood alone was examined, since thyroid tissue, which constituted the primary lesion, could not be accessed. Patients with persistent disease shared more public clonotypes (roughly 2,900) than newly diagnosed patients did (approximately 990).

The label giving this sample's time point can be read as: newly diagnosed GD, antithyroid drugs for less than 3 months. For both TCR sequencing and RNA sequencing, RNA was extracted from PBMCs using TRIzol. The diagnosis of Graves' disease was made according to American Thyroid Association guidelines. Recruitment of patients was carried out at an endocrinology department in Xi'an, China. Each patient gave approximately 10 milliliters of peripheral blood, collected in an EDTA anticoagulant tube. Ficoll Paque Plus density gradient separation was used to isolate PBMCs, and no further T cell sorting was performed. An Agilent 2100 Bioanalyzer and agarose gel were used to check RNA quality, and a NanoDrop 2000 was used to measure RNA concentration. Taken from the germline V gene, the CDR1 and CDR2 loops are MNHNS and SASEGT. The cysteine opens and the phenylalanine closes a CDR3 of 13 amino acids. Of all the DNA, just the CDR3 is kept, 39 bases in frame from base 1. Here V drops 8 bases and J drops 2 bases, and the junction holds 5 bases not matched to any gene.

There are many counts of this clonotype. The antigen this receptor binds is unknown. No clone much larger than this one lies a single base away; base qualities are absent. Libraries were built with multiplex PCR. TCRdb lists the instrument as Illumina HiSeq 4000. iRepertoire HTBI primers and Arm-PCR amplification of CDR3 regions were used to construct TCR beta libraries. Gel purification was performed on PCR products prior to sequencing. The original pipeline was this. A total of 62 TRBV and some 15 TRBJ segments were identified across samples and were used for gene usage analysis of CDR3 amino acid clonotypes. Filtered high-quality paired reads were merged into contigs using COPE and FqMerger. BLAST was used to align contigs to the IMGT TRBV, TRBD and TRBJ reference genes, and CDR3 was defined following IMGT. Highly expanded clones were defined as clonotypes with a frequency above 0.1%. Shannon entropy was used to measure repertoire diversity, and the Gini coefficient was used to measure V-J evenness. A clonotype was considered public if more than one individual shared it. Using fastp at Q25 and MiXCR, TCRdb reprocessed the public reads and kept productive beta chains. When rows share a CDR3 protein, they turn into one entry using the most common DNA and genes. In this record, the V and J calls reflect TCRdb's handling and not the investigators' own analysis. This sample lists about 620,000 distinct CDR3 sequences; about 16% were detected once. The top ten constitute around a sixth of the sample.

The sample also formed part of further work on T cells in Graves' hyperthyroidism and ophthalmopathy. The second investigation adds: Graves' hyperthyroidism was defined as stable when no progression to ophthalmopathy occurred over 18 months of follow-up. Hyperthyroidism patients were aged 18 to 65 years and newly diagnosed, with disease duration of less than 2 months. Exclusion was applied to patients with uncontrolled infections, other autoimmune diseases, pregnancy or lactation. Clinical symptoms, serum thyroxine and TRAb, thyroid ultrasound, and orbital computed tomography formed the basis for the diagnoses. The first round of RT-PCR for the TCR CDR3 was performed with the HTBI primer set and the Qiagen OneStep RT-PCR kit. Most expanded thyroid clonotypes (frequency above 0.001) were also found in blood, which suggests that blood repertoires may mirror thyroid immune responses. A 13 V-J signature model separated ophthalmopathy from stable hyperthyroidism, with about 90% sensitivity and about 81% specificity in cross-validation and 80%/75% in testing. In validation, the model predicted progression to ophthalmopathy a median of approximately 6.3 months before onset, with about 64% sensitivity and roughly 72% specificity. To identify distinguishing TCR V-J signatures, a discovery cohort of 100 or so patients was used, comprising 40 to 45 with Graves' ophthalmopathy and 57 with stable Graves' hyperthyroidism. Whether ophthalmopathy could be predicted prospectively was tested in an independent validation cohort made up of roughly 19 hyperthyroidism patients plus 17 patients who later progressed to ophthalmopathy. The 100 or so discovery patients were divided at random into training and test sets in a 7:3 ratio. The study also compared thyroid tissue and blood T-cell repertoires from five or six Graves' hyperthyroidism patients. Once sampling was done, hyperthyroidism patients were given methimazole at a starting dose of 30 mg daily, whereas ophthalmopathy patients were given high-dose intravenous methylprednisolone. Libraries were constructed in a second round of multiplex PCR, after which size selection and purification were performed. Sequencing of the libraries was done on an Illumina HiSeq2000 using paired-end 100 bp reads. SOAPnuke was used to process the raw data, removing reads that contained adapters or uncalled bases, had a mean Phred below 15, or lacked an exact match to the constant primer or identifier. COPE v1.2.5 was used to merge the high-quality paired reads, and each unique nucleotide sequence was defined as a clonotype. Clonotypes were aligned to IMGT TRBV, TRBD and TRBJ reference segments using MiTCR v1.1. Analysis was restricted to V-J combinations with a frequency above 0.0001, which covered approximately 99% of repertoires. A TCS score was defined as the ratio of F50 (clonal expansion) to E x V (chaos), with BLOSUM62-based TCRdist applied between CDR3 peptides within each V-J. Welch's t-statistics and random forest reduced fewer than 550 V-J features to 13, which were used in a naive Bayes classifier (R e1071). Sample size was not statistically predetermined, and investigators were not blinded to group allocation. The paper reports TCR Vbeta CDR3 sequencing of 130 to 150 peripheral blood samples: under 45 ophthalmopathy, fewer than 80 hyperthyroidism and around 17 progressor patients.

This sequence uses TRBV6-1 and TRBJ1-1; TRBD1 matches 7 bases in the middle. This receptor was taken from a young woman with Graves disease. Donor details come from another sample of the same person, matched by shared clones. The specimen was peripheral blood mononuclear cells (PBMCs), collected at new diagnosis, from a patient treated with antithyroid drugs. The DNA sequence is given as TGTGCCAGCCCGACAGGGTACAACACTGAAGCTTTCTTT. This encodes CASPTGYNTEAFF.